This TCR beta chain was identified in a study of a mutant IDH1 vaccine in newly diagnosed glioma. The overall study: Those enrolled had earlier been treated with radiotherapy, temozolomide, or both, mostly both.

Assay used: immunoSEQ multiplex PCR; TCRdb lists only in-frame clones, some missing. The sample comprises fewer than 70,000 clones, 75% to 90% of which are singletons, and about 4.6% rests with the top ten. V dropped 7 bases and J dropped 2 bases, with 12 bases sitting between them. The germline gives CDR1 MDHEN, CDR2 SYDVKM. The CDR3 is 13 amino acids. This sample's time point: week 5, during vaccination. Doses consisted of 300 ug of mutant IDH1 20-mer peptide each, paired with topical imiquimod. Concerning this clone itself: Its antigen is not identified.

The sample consisted of PBMCs, taken from a glioma patient whose treatment included an IDH1 peptide vaccine. The J gene is TRBJ2-7, the V gene TRBV28; no firm D call. This clonotype originated in a woman aged 40 to 55 with glioma. The CDR3 region is CASKGGPTYEQYF. The DNA for the CDR3 is TGTGCCAGCAAGGGCGGCCCCACCTACGAGCAGTACTTC.